This entry lists 8 T cell receptor beta chains sequenced from one sample in a study of cytomegalovirus exposure and HLA in healthy donors. 60 Vbeta and 13 Jbeta primers were used in PCR. Sequencing was performed with immunoSEQ multiplex PCR; in TCRdb, only in-frame clones are kept and a portion is missing. The data show about 180,000 clones, with about 82% seen just once and 1% held by the top ten. Sequenced material: PBMCs. The origin of the receptors is a woman between 50 and 59 years old in good health and CMV-seropositive.

The rearrangement joins TRBV9 to TRBJ2-7; 8 bases match TRBD2. Losses at the gene ends were 0 bases for V and 1 base for J; bases not matched to a gene: 3. The CDR3 has 15 amino acids. Germline lookup yields CDR1 SGDLS and CDR2 YYNGEE. The CDR3: CASSVEGGGSYEQYF. In nucleotides, the CDR3 is TGTGCCAGCAGCGTAGAAGGCGGGGGGTCCTACGAGCAGTACTTC.

V and J are TRBV27 and TRBJ1-1, with 9 bases matching TRBD1. J lost 6 bases, V lost 6 bases, and 8 bases had no gene match. Per the germline V gene, CDR1 is MNHEY and CDR2 is SMNVEV (reference sequence). This CDR3 spans 14 amino acids. Here the CDR3 reads CASRPDRGDAEAFF. CDR3 DNA sequence: TGTGCCAGCAGGCCCGACAGGGGGGACGCTGAAGCTTTCTTT.

V is TRBV27 and J is TRBJ2-5; 16 nucleotides match TRBD2. V shed 6 bases and J 2 bases; nucleotides not matched to a gene: 6. The length of the CDR3 is 17 residues. From germline, CDR1 is MNHEY and CDR2 SMNVEV (reference sequence). The CDR3 is CASRSGLAGGHQETQYF. DNA of the CDR3: TGTGCCAGCAGATCGGGACTAGCGGGGGGGCATCAAGAGACCCAGTACTTC.

The V call is TRBV6-5, the J call TRBJ1-1; weak D call: TRBD1 (6 bases). The CDR3 consists of 11 residues. Trimming shortened V by 2 bases and J by 10 bases, and 8 bases separated the two germline ends. The germline V gene encodes CDR1 MNHEY and CDR2 SVGAGI. CDR3 sequence (DNA): TGTGCCAGCAGTTACCAGGGGACAGCTTTCTTT. Protein product: CASSYQGTAFF.

The chain employs TRBV28 and TRBJ1-4, with D hard to call. Germline V lookup: CDR1 MDHEN, CDR2 SYDVKM. V shed 6 bases and J shed 6 bases, with 17 bases lying between them. This CDR3 is 15 amino acids long. The CDR3 nucleotides are TGTGCCAGCAGCCTGCTCCAGGTTTACGATGAAAAACTGTTTTTT. It translates to CASSLLQVYDEKLFF.

V usage is TRBV18 and J usage is TRBJ2-5; D is undetermined. In germline, CDR1 is KGHSH, CDR2 LQKENI. This CDR3 comprises 15 residues. V lost 4 bases to trimming and J lost 2 bases, with 14 bases between them. CDR3 region: CASSRSQVPQETQYF. The CDR3 DNA is TGTGCCAGCTCACGGTCCCAGGTGCCTCAAGAGACCCAGTACTTC.

The chain couples TRBV2 to TRBJ1-1, with D unclear. Deletions cut 7 bases from V and 3 bases from J, with 12 bases between. Germline assignment: CDR1 SNHLY and CDR2 FYNNEI. This CDR3 comprises 13 residues. The CDR3 region is CASTQEVDTEAFF. In DNA form, the CDR3 reads TGTGCCAGCACCCAGGAGGTAGACACTGAAGCTTTCTTT.

This clone has just one count. The V and J genes are TRBV4-2 and TRBJ2-7, with D perhaps TRBD2 (6 bases). The germline V gene has CDR1 LGHNA and CDR2 YNFKEQ. The CDR3 spans 14 residues. With 0 bases removed from V and 3 bases from J, the gap between germline ends came to 9 bases. The CDR3 reads CASSQDSGHYEQYF. For the CDR3, the DNA is TGTGCCAGCAGCCAAGATAGCGGACACTACGAGCAGTACTTC.